Here is one TCR beta chain with its context. The data were obtained in a study of Ad26.COV2.S vaccination and SARS-CoV-2 variants. The overall study: Recipients of Ad26.COV2.S got it intramuscularly, once or twice 56 days apart.

Treatment noted: some 20 received Ad26.COV2.S at low or high dose, single or two shots; about 5 received placebo; per-sample allocation not given. Sample collection was performed on day 63 after the first vaccine or placebo injection. The junction had 8 bases not matched to a gene; V was cut back by 4 bases and J by 7 bases. Per germline, CDR1 SGHRS and CDR2 YFSETQ. The CDR3 length is 14 residues. TCRdb's table, derived via immunoSEQ multiplex PCR, lists solely in-frame clones and lacks some. There are about 680,000 clones in the sample; 80% to 90% occur only once, and nearly 1.5% lies in the top ten.

This clonotype originated in a person aged 18-60 years who received the Ad26.COV2.S COVID-19 vaccine or a placebo. The sample consisted of peripheral blood, taken in a trial of Ad26.COV2.S vaccine versus placebo. The J gene is TRBJ2-7, the V gene TRBV5-1, with 10 bases that match TRBD1. The CDR3 nucleotides are TGCGCCAGCAGCACCGGGACAGGGGCTTGGGAGCAGTACTTC. It specifies CASSTGTGAWEQYF.